The 29 T cell receptor beta chains in this list originate from one sample, sequenced in a study of cytomegalovirus exposure and HLA in healthy donors. The study ran its PCR with 60 Vbeta and 13 Jbeta primers. Assay used: immunoSEQ multiplex PCR; TCRdb lists only in-frame clones, some missing. Seen here are roughly 90,000 clones, 70% to 85% observed once, and the top ten hold approximately 20%. The sequenced sample was PBMCs. These receptors came from a man between 25 and 39 years old in good health and CMV-seropositive.

The chain employs TRBV14 and TRBJ1-1; D gene unclear. The CDR3 consists of 13 residues. The V end lost 1 base, the J end lost 11 bases, and 14 bases lay between the germline ends. Germline lookup yields CDR1 SGHDN and CDR2 FVKESK. The CDR3 DNA reads as TGTGCCAGCAGCCAAGTAAACATGTCGCCCGCTTTCTTT. This sequence encodes CASSQVNMSPAFF.

This chain joins TRBV29-1 and TRBJ2-5; tentatively, D is TRBD2 (5 bases). This CDR3 has 14 amino acids. V shed 6 bases and J shed 5 bases, with 19 bases lying between them. CDR1 and CDR2 from the germline V gene are SQVTM and ANQGSEA. The CDR3 spells CSVLDERDGETQYF. CDR3 DNA: TGCAGCGTGCTCGATGAGAGGGATGGGGAGACCCAGTACTTC. The entire variable domain, with the rest obtained from reference TRBV29-1 and TRBJ2-5, is as follows: SAVISQKPSRDICQRGTSLTIQCQVDSQVTMMFWYRQQPGQSLTLIATANQGSEATYESGFVIDKFPISRPNLTFSTLTVSNMSPEDSSIYLCSVLDERDGETQYFGPGTRLLVL.

The genes are TRBV30 and TRBJ2-1; 12 bases match TRBD2. The germline V gene encodes CDR1 GTSNPN and CDR2 SVGIG (reference sequence). The ends lost 4 bases at V and 10 bases at J; junction bases unmatched: 8. The CDR3 consists of 14 residues. The CDR3 region has the DNA TGTGCCTGGAAGTATGGGCTAGCGGGAGGGGAGCAGTTCTTC. It yields the protein CAWKYGLAGGEQFF.

The CDR3: CAWNSGGNSPLHF. The CDR3 coding sequence is TGTGCCTGGAACAGCGGCGGGAATTCACCCCTCCACTTT. V gene TRBV30 combines with J gene TRBJ1-6, with D unresolved. This CDR3 region has 13 residues. V was clipped by 4 bases and J by 7 bases, with 11 bases between them. The germline CDR1 and CDR2 sequences are GTSNPN and SVGIG (reference sequence).

CDR3 loop: CASSQDPLGYRGGDEKLFF. The CDR3 nucleotides read TGCGCCAGCAGCCAAGATCCCCTAGGTTACCGCGGCGGGGATGAAAAACTGTTTTTT. The V gene is TRBV4-1, the J gene TRBJ1-4; unclear D gene. Looked up from germline, CDR1 is MGHRA and CDR2 is YSYEKL. Trimming left V 0 bases short and J 6 bases short, with 23 bases between. This CDR3 has 19 amino acids.

V usage is TRBV6-5 and J usage is TRBJ1-5, with D hard to call. Trimming left V 0 bases short and J 4 bases short, with 10 bases between. The germline V gene has CDR1 MNHEY and CDR2 SVGAGI. CDR3 length equals 15 residues. CDR3 residues: CASSYSFRGNQPQHF. CDR3 sequence (DNA): TGTGCCAGCAGTTACTCGTTCCGGGGTAATCAGCCCCAGCATTTT.

The V and J genes are TRBV30 and TRBJ2-5, with D perhaps TRBD1 (6 bases). The CDR3 extends over 14 amino acids. CDR1 and CDR2 from the germline V gene are GTSNPN and SVGIG (reference sequence). V lost 4 bases and J lost 1, with 13 bases in between. The CDR3 bases are TGTGCCTGGATGTACAGGGTTGGCCAAGAGACCCAGTACTTC. The encoded protein is CAWMYRVGQETQYF. Drawing the rest from reference TRBV30 and TRBJ2-5, the complete variable domain is SQTIHQWPATLVQPVGSPLSLECTVEGTSNPNLYWYRQAAGRGLQLLFYSVGIGQISSEVPQNLSASRPQDRQFILSSKKLLLSDSGFYLCAWMYRVGQETQYFGPGTRLLVL.

Only one count was recorded for this clone. The rearrangement uses TRBV7-3 and TRBJ2-7; 9 nucleotides align to TRBD1. This CDR3 has 16 residues. Germline CDR1 SGHTA, CDR2 FQGTGA. V dropped 5 bases and J dropped 5; count of bases not matched to a gene: 13. The CDR3 reads CASSPGPGQGRNEQYF. The CDR3 bases are TGTGCCAGCAGCCCAGGTCCGGGACAGGGAAGGAACGAGCAGTACTTC.

The chain couples TRBV7-3 to TRBJ2-1, with TRBD2 identical over 9 bases. Germline V gene data show CDR1 as SGHTA and CDR2 as FQGTGA. The CDR3 covers 15 residues. V lost 5 bases to trimming and J lost 4 bases; unmatched junction nucleotides: 6. Written as DNA, the CDR3 is TGTGCCAGCAGCACGCGGGGGGGCCAATACAATGAGCAGTTCTTC. This gives the protein CASSTRGGQYNEQFF.

The gene calls are TRBV7-3 and TRBJ2-5; tentative D call: TRBD1 (6 bases). Trimming stripped 4 bases from V and 2 bases from J, with 14 bases between. CDR1 and CDR2 from the germline V gene are SGHTA and FQGTGA. The CDR3 has 15 amino acids. CDR3 residues: CASSSRDTGQETQYF. The CDR3 DNA reads as TGTGCCAGCAGCTCCCGGGACACCGGACAAGAGACCCAGTACTTC.

The chain joins TRBV5-4 to TRBJ2-3, with 8 bases aligning to TRBD2. The CDR3 length is 14 residues. Germline CDR1 is SGHNT and CDR2 is YYREEE (reference sequence). The V and J ends lost 2 bases and 1 base, in that order; junction bases with no gene match: 0. CDR3 DNA sequence: TGTGCCAGCAGCTTAGCGGGAGGCACAGATACGCAGTATTTT. It specifies CASSLAGGTDTQYF.

The chain couples TRBV10-1 to TRBJ1-6; 10 nucleotides line up with TRBD1. Unmatched junction bases numbered 11, after V lost 3 bases and J lost 6 bases. The germline CDR1 and CDR2 sequences are WNHNN and SYGVQD (reference sequence). The CDR3 has 18 residues. CDR3 protein: CASSDSSTGGSSNSPLHF. CDR3 in DNA: TGCGCCAGCAGTGATTCATCGACAGGGGGCTCGTCTAATTCACCCCTCCACTTT.

This clone has just one count. The CDR3 nucleotides are TGTGCCTGGAGTATGTCAGGGGGCAATCAGCCCCAGCATTTT. Translating gives CAWSMSGGNQPQHF. This rearrangement joins TRBV30 to TRBJ1-5; tentatively, D is TRBD1 (6 bases). CDR3 length: 14 amino acids. Germline V gene data show CDR1 as GTSNPN and CDR2 as SVGIG (reference sequence). Trimming pared 2 bases from V and 2 bases from J, leaving 10 bases between.

The chain uses TRBV12-5 and TRBJ1-4; no firm D call. Germline lookup yields CDR1 LGHNT and CDR2 FRNRAP. V lost 0 bases and J lost 6, with 11 bases in between. This CDR3 spans 15 amino acids. CDR3 sequence (DNA): TGTGCTAGTGGTTTGGTAATGGGAGGCTATGAAAAACTGTTTTTT. As protein: CASGLVMGGYEKLFF.

V and J are TRBV7-8 and TRBJ2-5; 11 nucleotides align to TRBD2. The ends lost 4 bases at V and 5 bases at J; junction bases unmatched: 6. Germline V lookup: CDR1 SGHVS, CDR2 FQNEAQ. The length of the CDR3 is 15 residues. The CDR3 here is CASSSTTSGVETQYF. CDR3 in DNA: TGTGCCAGCAGCTCAACGACTAGCGGGGTCGAGACCCAGTACTTC.

The rearrangement uses TRBV28 and TRBJ1-2; 9 bases line up with TRBD1. This CDR3 spans 15 amino acids. The germline gives CDR1 MDHEN, CDR2 SYDVKM. With 6 bases clipped from V and 8 bases from J, the junction kept 13 bases outside the gene matches. The CDR3 sequence: CASSRPGTGFDGYTF. CDR3 DNA sequence: TGTGCCAGCAGCCGTCCCGGGACAGGGTTTGACGGCTACACCTTC.

The chain is built from TRBV7-2 and TRBJ2-7; D might be TRBD2 (6 bases). The ends were cut back, 5 bases at V and 6 bases at J, with 20 bases in the middle. CDR1 is SGHTA and CDR2 is FQGNSA in the germline V gene. CDR3 size: 15 residues. Here the CDR3 reads CASSPTSFSFGEQYF. The CDR3, as DNA: TGTGCCAGCAGCCCGACTAGTTTTAGTTTTGGCGAGCAGTACTTC.

The chain has TRBV11-3 and TRBJ1-1; tentatively, D is TRBD1 (6 bases). Per germline, CDR1 SGHNT and CDR2 YENEEA. V gave up 4 bases and J gave up 3 bases, with 24 bases separating them. This CDR3 is 18 amino acids long. The CDR3 loop is CASSSDRTQFRQDTEAFF. CDR3 bases: TGTGCCAGCAGCTCTGACAGGACTCAATTCAGGCAGGACACTGAAGCTTTCTTT.

With regard to this clone: An end of the junction does not agree with germline; a read error may underlie this. The rearrangement uses TRBV7-9 and TRBJ1-6, with 9 bases matching TRBD1. Germline loops: CDR1 SEHNR, CDR2 FQNEAQ (reference sequence). The CDR3 runs to 17 residues. CDR3 region: CASSRITGGLGVFPLNF. As DNA, the CDR3 is TGTGCCAGCAGCCGTATTACAGGGGGCCTGGGTGTTTTTCCCCTCAACTTT.

V usage is TRBV11-2 and J usage is TRBJ2-7, with D possibly TRBD2 on 6 matching bases. CDR1 is SGHAT, CDR2 FQNNGV, per germline. CDR3 length equals 13 residues. Trimming left V 0 bases short and J 5 bases short, with 8 bases between. The CDR3 here is CASSLDPGDEQYF. CDR3 coding DNA: TGTGCCAGCAGCTTAGATCCGGGGGACGAGCAGTACTTC. Supplemented by reference TRBV11-2 and TRBJ2-7, the full variable domain reads EAGVAQSPRYKIIEKRQSVAFWCNPISGHATLYWYQQILGQGPKLLIQFQNNGVVDDSQLPKDRFSAERLKGVDSTLKIQPAKLEDSAVYLCASSLDPGDEQYFGPGTRLTVT.

This chain joins TRBV6-6 and TRBJ1-5; the D gene is possibly TRBD1 (6 bases). Trimming left V 7 bases short and J 3 bases short, with 19 bases between. This CDR3 is built from 16 residues. CDR1 is MNHNY and CDR2 is SVGAGI in the germline V gene (reference sequence). Here the CDR3 DNA reads TGTGCCAGCACCGGAACATGGGGGACACCCAATCAGCCCCAGCATTTT. It translates to CASTGTWGTPNQPQHF.

A remark on this clone: The sample contains more than one DNA sequence encoding this CDR3. V is TRBV5-4 and J is TRBJ1-1; possibly TRBD1 for D (5 bases). CDR3 length: 13 amino acids. The V end was cut by 0 bases, the J end by 6 bases, with 9 bases between. Germline CDR1 is SGHNT and CDR2 is YYREEE (reference sequence). The CDR3 DNA sequence: TGTGCCAGCAGCTTGGCCGGGGGACCTGAAGCTTTCTTT. Encoded protein: CASSLAGGPEAFF. The variable domain in full, completed from reference TRBV5-4 and TRBJ1-1, reads ETGVTQSPTHLIKTRGQQVTLRCSSQSGHNTVSWYQQALGQGPQFIFQYYREEENGRGNFPPRFSGLQFPNYSSELNVNALELDDSALYLCASSLAGGPEAFFGQGTRLTVV.

J is TRBJ2-1 and V is TRBV5-4; the match to TRBD2 covers 8 bases. CDR1 is SGHNT and CDR2 is YYREEE in the germline V gene (reference sequence). J gave up 9 bases and V 9 bases, and 11 bases lay outside the gene matches. The CDR3 is 13 residues long. The CDR3 DNA sequence: TGTGCCACCGCGGGGACTAGAGTTCGTGAGCAGTTCTTC. Its protein product is CATAGTRVREQFF.

The V call is TRBV19, the J call TRBJ2-1; maybe TRBD2 (5 bases). Germline assignment: CDR1 LNHDA and CDR2 SQIVND (reference sequence). This CDR3 has 11 amino acids. V dropped 7 bases and J dropped 6 bases, with 7 bases sitting between them. In DNA form, the CDR3 reads TGTGCCAGTATTCGGGGCAATGAGCAGTTCTTC. Amino acid sequence: CASIRGNEQFF. The full variable domain, with the rest looked up from reference TRBV19 and TRBJ2-1, is DGGITQSPKYLFRKEGQNVTLSCEQNLNHDAMYWYRQDPGQGLRLIYYSQIVNDFQKGDIAEGYSVSREKKESFPLTVTSAQKNPTAFYLCASIRGNEQFFGPGTRLTVL.

J is TRBJ2-2 and V is TRBV27; weak D call: TRBD1 (6 bases). CDR1 is MNHEY, CDR2 SMNVEV, per germline (reference sequence). The CDR3 is made up of 15 amino acids. V was clipped by 6 bases and J by 6 bases, with 17 bases between them. The CDR3 loop reads CASSRPGTLSGELFF. In DNA form, the CDR3 reads TGTGCCAGCAGCCGTCCCGGGACACTTTCCGGGGAGCTGTTTTTT.

The DNA for the CDR3 is TGTGCCTGGAGTACTGACAGGCTGAACACTGAAGCTTTCTTT. It is translated as CAWSTDRLNTEAFF. This chain uses TRBV30 with TRBJ1-1; D might be TRBD1 (6 bases). Trimming removed 2 bases at V and 0 bases at J, with 10 bases between. The CDR3 has 14 amino acids. Germline V gene data show CDR1 as GTSNPN and CDR2 as SVGIG (reference sequence).

The gene calls are TRBV6-6 and TRBJ2-7; D not certain. The CDR3 is 12 amino acids. V lost 2 bases and J lost 2, with 4 bases in between. Germline V gene lookup returns CDR1 MNHNY and CDR2 SVGAGI (reference sequence). The CDR3 loop reads CASSYEAYEQYF. DNA for the CDR3: TGTGCCAGCAGTTACGAGGCCTACGAGCAGTACTTC.

The DNA for the CDR3 is TGCGCCAGCAGCTCGGGTCAGGGGATGGTTGAAAAACTGTTTTTT. It yields the protein CASSSGQGMVEKLFF. The V gene is TRBV5-1, the J gene TRBJ1-4; a weak D match, TRBD1 (6 bases). V was pared by 3 bases and J by 7 bases, with 16 bases between. The germline V gene has CDR1 SGHRS and CDR2 YFSETQ. The CDR3 consists of 15 residues.

This clone has just one count. The chain links TRBV5-1 to TRBJ2-1, with 15 bases aligning to TRBD2. V gave up 4 bases and J gave up 8 bases; unmatched junction bases: 7. The length of the CDR3 is 16 residues. Germline loops: CDR1 SGHRS, CDR2 YFSETQ. The CDR3 reads CASSAGLAGGLDEQFF. In DNA, the CDR3 is TGCGCCAGCAGCGCCGGACTAGCGGGGGGGCTCGATGAGCAGTTCTTC. The complete variable domain, with remaining parts taken from reference TRBV5-1 and TRBJ2-1, reads KAGVTQTPRYLIKTRGQQVTLSCSPISGHRSVSWYQQTPGQGLQFLFEYFSETQRNKGNFPGRFSGRQFSNSRSEMNVSTLELGDSALYLCASSAGLAGGLDEQFFGPGTRLTVL.